What follows describes a single T cell receptor beta chain. The germline V gene encodes CDR1 MNHNS and CDR2 SASEGT. The CDR3 consists of 15 residues. With 6 bases removed from V and 7 bases from J, the gap between germline ends came to 21 bases. Generated by immunoSEQ multiplex PCR, the TCRdb table keeps only in-frame clones and is missing some. The table shows approximately 78,000 clones, with about 95% occurring only once. This sample is drawn from a study of technical replicates of blood from a few donors. This clonotype was sampled from a human donor in good health. The chain uses TRBV6-1 and TRBJ2-5; D may be TRBD1 (6 bases). Specimen: T cells isolated from PBMCs. DNA of the CDR3: TGTGCCAGCAGACATCCGCTCACAGGGAACGGGACCCAGTACTTC. Its protein product is CASRHPLTGNGTQYF.